This TCR beta chain stems from a study of graft-versus-host responses after intestinal transplantation. For the study at large: All recipients were given anti-thymocyte globulin induction, and tacrolimus and steroids were then administered for around three years.

With respect to this clone: Its specificity is unknown.

The CDR3 spans 12 residues. V gave up 4 bases and J gave up 6 bases; unmatched junction bases: 3. Per the germline V gene, CDR1 is GTSNPN and CDR2 is SVGIG (reference sequence). Study-wide results and caveats: Among recipient marrow samples, GvH clones were found; some appeared first in ileum or blood. Individuals carrying graft-donor T cell macrochimerism showed high graft-versus-host to host-versus-graft clonal ratios in allografts.

Sequenced by immunoSEQ multiplex PCR; TCRdb stores in-frame clones only, minus some. Found here are about 120,000 clones, about 93% of them singletons; the top ten hold roughly 0.12%. The receptor was derived from a human donor who received an intestinal transplant. This chain uses TRBV30 with TRBJ2-1; TRBD1 agrees at 7 bases. Sequenced here: unstimulated CD4+ T cells sorted from spleen or lymph node cells, sampled before intestinal transplant. CDR3: CAWTRQGNEQFF. CDR3 DNA sequence: TGTGCCTGGACGAGACAGGGCAATGAGCAGTTCTTC.